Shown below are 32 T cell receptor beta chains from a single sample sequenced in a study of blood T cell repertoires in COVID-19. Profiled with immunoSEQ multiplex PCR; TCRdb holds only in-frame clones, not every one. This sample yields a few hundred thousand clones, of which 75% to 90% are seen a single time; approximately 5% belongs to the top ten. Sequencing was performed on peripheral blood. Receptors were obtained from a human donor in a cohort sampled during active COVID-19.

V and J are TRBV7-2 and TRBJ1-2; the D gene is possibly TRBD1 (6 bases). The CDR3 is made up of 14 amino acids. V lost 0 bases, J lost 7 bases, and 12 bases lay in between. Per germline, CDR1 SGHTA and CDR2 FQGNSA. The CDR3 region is CASSLALQGTGYTF. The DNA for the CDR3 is TGTGCCAGCAGCTTAGCATTACAGGGTACTGGCTACACCTTC.

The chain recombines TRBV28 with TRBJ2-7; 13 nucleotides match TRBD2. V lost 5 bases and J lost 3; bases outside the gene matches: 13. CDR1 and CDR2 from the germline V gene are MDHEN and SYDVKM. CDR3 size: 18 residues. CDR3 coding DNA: TGTGCCAGCAGTCCCGGACTAGCGGGAGTAACCCTCTACTACGAGCAGTACTTC. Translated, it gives CASSPGLAGVTLYYEQYF. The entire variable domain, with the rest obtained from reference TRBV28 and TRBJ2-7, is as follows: DVKVTQSSRYLVKRTGEKVFLECVQDMDHENMFWYRQDPGLGLRLIYFSYDVKMKEKGDIPEGYSVSREKKERFSLILESASTNQTSMYLCASSPGLAGVTLYYEQYFGPGTRLTVT.

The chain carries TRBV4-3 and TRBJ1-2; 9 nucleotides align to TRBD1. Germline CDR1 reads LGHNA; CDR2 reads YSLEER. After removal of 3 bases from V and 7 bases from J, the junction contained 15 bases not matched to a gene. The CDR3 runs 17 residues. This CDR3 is CASSQDRGSEEYVGYTF. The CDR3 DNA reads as TGCGCCAGCAGCCAGGACAGGGGCTCGGAAGAATATGTTGGCTACACCTTC.

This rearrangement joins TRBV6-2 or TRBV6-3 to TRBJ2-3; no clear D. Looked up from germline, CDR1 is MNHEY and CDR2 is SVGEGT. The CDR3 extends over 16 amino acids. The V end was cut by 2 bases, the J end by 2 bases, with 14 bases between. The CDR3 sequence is CASSYGGWSFTDTQYF. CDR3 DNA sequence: TGTGCCAGCAGTTACGGCGGATGGAGCTTCACAGATACGCAGTATTTT.

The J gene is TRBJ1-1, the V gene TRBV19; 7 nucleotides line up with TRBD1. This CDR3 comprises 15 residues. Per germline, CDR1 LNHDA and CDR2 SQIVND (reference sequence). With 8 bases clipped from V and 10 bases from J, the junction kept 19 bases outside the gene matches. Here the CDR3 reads CASFPDRARPPGAFF. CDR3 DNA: TGTGCCAGTTTCCCAGACAGGGCGAGGCCCCCTGGAGCTTTCTTT.

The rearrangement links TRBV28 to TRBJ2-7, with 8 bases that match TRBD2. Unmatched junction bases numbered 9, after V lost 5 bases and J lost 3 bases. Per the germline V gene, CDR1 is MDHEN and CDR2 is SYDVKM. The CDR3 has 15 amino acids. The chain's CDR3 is CASSQIGGAYYEQYF. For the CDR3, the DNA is TGTGCCAGCAGTCAGATCGGGGGGGCTTACTACGAGCAGTACTTC.

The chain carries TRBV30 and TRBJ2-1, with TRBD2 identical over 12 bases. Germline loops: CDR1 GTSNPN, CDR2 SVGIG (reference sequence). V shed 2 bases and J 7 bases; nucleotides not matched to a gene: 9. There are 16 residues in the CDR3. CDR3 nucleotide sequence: TGTGCCTGGAGTTCTAACGGACTAGCGGGAACGAATGAGCAGTTCTTC. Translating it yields CAWSSNGLAGTNEQFF.

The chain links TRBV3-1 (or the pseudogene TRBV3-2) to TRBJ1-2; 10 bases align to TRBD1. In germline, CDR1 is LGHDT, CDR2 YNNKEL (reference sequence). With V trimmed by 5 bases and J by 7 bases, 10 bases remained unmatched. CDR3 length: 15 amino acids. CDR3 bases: TGTGCCAGCAGCGGTACCGGGACAGGGGCTTCTGGCTACACCTTC. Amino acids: CASSGTGTGASGYTF.

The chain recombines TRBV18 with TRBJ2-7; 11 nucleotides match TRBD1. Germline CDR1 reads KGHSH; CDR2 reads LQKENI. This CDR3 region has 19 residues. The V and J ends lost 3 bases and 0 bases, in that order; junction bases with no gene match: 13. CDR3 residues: CASSPIFPGQGGLSYEQYF. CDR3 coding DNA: TGTGCCAGCTCACCGATCTTCCCGGGACAGGGGGGCCTCTCCTACGAGCAGTACTTC.

DNA for the CDR3: TGTGCCAGCAGCTACAGGGTTGGCGGGGAGCTGTTTTTT. This sequence encodes CASSYRVGGELFF. The chain joins TRBV28 to TRBJ2-2; D may be TRBD1 (6 bases). The V end was cut by 6 bases, the J end by 7 bases, with 12 bases between. The length of the CDR3 is 13 residues. Germline CDR1 MDHEN, CDR2 SYDVKM.

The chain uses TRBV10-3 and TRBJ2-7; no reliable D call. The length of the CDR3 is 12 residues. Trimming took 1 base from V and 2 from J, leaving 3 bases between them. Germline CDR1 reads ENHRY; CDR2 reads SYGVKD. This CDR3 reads CAISEYTYEQYF. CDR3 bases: TGTGCCATCAGTGAGTATACCTACGAGCAGTACTTC.

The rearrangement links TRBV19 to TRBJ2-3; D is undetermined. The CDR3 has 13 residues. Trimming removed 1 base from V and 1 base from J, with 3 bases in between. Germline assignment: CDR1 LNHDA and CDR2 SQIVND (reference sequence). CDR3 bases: TGTGCCAGTAGTATAGGAGGCACAGATACGCAGTATTTT. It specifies CASSIGGTDTQYF.

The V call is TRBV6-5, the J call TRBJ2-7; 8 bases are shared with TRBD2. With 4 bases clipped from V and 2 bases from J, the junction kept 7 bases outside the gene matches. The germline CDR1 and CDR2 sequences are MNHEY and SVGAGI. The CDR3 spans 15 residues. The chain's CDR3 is CASSSPRRGAYEQYF. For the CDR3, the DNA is TGTGCCAGCAGTTCCCCAAGGCGGGGGGCCTACGAGCAGTACTTC.

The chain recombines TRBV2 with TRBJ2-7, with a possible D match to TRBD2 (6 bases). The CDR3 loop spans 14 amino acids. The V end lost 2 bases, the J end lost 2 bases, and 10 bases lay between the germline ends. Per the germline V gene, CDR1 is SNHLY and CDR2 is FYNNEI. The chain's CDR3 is CASSERLVAYEQYF. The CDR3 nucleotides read TGTGCCAGCAGTGAAAGACTAGTTGCCTACGAGCAGTACTTC.

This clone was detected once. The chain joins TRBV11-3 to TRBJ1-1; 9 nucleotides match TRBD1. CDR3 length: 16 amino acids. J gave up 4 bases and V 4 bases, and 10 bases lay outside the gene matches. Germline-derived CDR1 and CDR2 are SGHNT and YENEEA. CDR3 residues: CASSSGQGHAGTEAFF. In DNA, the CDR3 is TGTGCCAGCAGCTCAGGACAGGGGCACGCTGGCACTGAAGCTTTCTTT. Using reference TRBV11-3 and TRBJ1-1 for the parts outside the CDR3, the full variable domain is EAGVVQSPRYKIIEKKQPVAFWCNPISGHNTLYWYLQNLGQGPELLIRYENEEAVDDSQLPKDRFSAERLKGVDSTLKIQPAELGDSAVYLCASSSGQGHAGTEAFFGQGTRLTVV.

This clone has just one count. CDR3 sequence reads: CASRLVETQYF. CDR3 coding DNA: TGTGCCAGCAGACTAGTGGAGACCCAGTACTTC. The chain uses TRBV7-6 and TRBJ2-5; D possibly corresponds to TRBD2 (5 bases). This CDR3 spans 11 amino acids. Germline assignment: CDR1 SGHVS and CDR2 FNYEAQ. Trimming cost V 6 bases and J 5 bases, with 7 bases left between them.

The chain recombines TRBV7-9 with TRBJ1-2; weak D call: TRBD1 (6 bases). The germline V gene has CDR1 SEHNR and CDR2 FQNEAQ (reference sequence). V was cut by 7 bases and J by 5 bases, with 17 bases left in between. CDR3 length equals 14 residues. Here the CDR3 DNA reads TGTGCCAGCACTGCCCGGGACACGAAGTATGGCTACACCTTC. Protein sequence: CASTARDTKYGYTF.

Here the CDR3 DNA reads TGTGCCAGCAGCCACAAGGGGTCCGGAATTAACACTGAAGCTTTCTTT. Protein sequence: CASSHKGSGINTEAFF. The chain couples TRBV25-1 to TRBJ1-1; D possibly corresponds to TRBD1 (5 bases). V lost 6 bases, J lost 2 bases, and 19 bases lay in between. The CDR3 has 16 residues. CDR1 MGHDK and CDR2 SYGVNS come from the germline V gene.

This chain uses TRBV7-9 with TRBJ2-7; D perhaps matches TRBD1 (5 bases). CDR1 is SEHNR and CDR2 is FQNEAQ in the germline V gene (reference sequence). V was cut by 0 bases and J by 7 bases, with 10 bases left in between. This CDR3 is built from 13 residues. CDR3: CASSLALGAEQYF. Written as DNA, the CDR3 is TGTGCCAGCAGCTTAGCGCTTGGGGCGGAGCAGTACTTC.

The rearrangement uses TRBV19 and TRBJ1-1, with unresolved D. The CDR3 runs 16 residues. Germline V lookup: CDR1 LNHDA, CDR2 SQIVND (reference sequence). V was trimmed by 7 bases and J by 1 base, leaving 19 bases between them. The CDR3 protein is CASTTLSRRPNTEAFF. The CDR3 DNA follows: TGTGCCAGTACCACCCTATCGCGGCGGCCGAACACTGAAGCTTTCTTT. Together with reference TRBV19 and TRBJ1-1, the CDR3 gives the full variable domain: DGGITQSPKYLFRKEGQNVTLSCEQNLNHDAMYWYRQDPGQGLRLIYYSQIVNDFQKGDIAEGYSVSREKKESFPLTVTSAQKNPTAFYLCASTTLSRRPNTEAFFGQGTRLTVV.

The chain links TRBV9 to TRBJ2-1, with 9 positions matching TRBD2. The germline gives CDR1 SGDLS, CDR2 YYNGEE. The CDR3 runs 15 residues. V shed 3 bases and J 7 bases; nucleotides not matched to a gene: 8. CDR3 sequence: CASSASGNFGNEQFF. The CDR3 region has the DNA TGTGCCAGCAGCGCTAGCGGGAATTTCGGAAATGAGCAGTTCTTC.

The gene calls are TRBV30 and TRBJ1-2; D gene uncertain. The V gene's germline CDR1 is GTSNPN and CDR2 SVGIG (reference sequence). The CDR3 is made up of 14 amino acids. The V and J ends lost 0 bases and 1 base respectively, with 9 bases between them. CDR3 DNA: TGTGCCTGGAGTGTTCGTTTTAATAACTATGGCTACACCTTC. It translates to CAWSVRFNNYGYTF.

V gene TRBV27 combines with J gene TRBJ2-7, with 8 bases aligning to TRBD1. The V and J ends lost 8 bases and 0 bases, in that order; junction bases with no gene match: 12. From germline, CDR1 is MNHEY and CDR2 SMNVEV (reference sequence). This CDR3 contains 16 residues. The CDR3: CASRREGQGFSYEQYF. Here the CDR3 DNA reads TGTGCCAGCCGTCGGGAAGGACAGGGTTTCTCCTACGAGCAGTACTTC.

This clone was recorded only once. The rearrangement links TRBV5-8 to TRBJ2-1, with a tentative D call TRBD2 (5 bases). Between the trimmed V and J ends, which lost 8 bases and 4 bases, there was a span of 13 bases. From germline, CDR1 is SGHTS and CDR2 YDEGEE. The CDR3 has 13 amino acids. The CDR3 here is CASSNGMYNEQFF. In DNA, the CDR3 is TGTGCCAGTTCGAACGGGATGTACAATGAGCAGTTCTTC.

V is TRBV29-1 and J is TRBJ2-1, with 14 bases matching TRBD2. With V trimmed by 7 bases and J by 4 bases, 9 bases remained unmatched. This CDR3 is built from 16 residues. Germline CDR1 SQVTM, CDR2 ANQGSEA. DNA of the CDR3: TGCAGCGCTCCGCCGGGACTAGCGGGAGTATACAATGAGCAGTTCTTC. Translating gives CSAPPGLAGVYNEQFF.

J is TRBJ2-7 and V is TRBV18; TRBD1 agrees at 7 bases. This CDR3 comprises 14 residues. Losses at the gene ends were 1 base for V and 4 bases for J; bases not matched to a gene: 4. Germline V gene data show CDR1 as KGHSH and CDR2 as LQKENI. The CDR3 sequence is CASSPQGAGYEQYF. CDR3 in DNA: TGTGCCAGCTCACCACAGGGGGCGGGTTACGAGCAGTACTTC.

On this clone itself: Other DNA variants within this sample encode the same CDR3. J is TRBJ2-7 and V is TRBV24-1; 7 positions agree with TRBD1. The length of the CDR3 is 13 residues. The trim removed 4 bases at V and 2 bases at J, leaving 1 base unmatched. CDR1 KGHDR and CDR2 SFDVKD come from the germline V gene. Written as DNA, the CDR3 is TGTGCCACCAGTGAGACAGGGACCTACGAGCAGTACTTC. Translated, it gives CATSETGTYEQYF.

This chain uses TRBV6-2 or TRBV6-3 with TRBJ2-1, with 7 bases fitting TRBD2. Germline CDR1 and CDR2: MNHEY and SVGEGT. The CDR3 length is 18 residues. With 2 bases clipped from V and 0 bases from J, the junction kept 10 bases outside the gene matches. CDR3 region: CASSYTRGRTLSYNEQFF. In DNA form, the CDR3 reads TGTGCCAGCAGTTACACCCGCGGGAGAACCCTCTCCTACAATGAGCAGTTCTTC.

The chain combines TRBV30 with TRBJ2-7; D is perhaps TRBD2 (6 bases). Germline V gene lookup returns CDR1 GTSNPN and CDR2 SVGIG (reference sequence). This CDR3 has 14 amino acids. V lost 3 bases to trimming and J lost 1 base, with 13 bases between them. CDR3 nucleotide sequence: TGTGCCTGGAGCAGGCCGGGACTGTCCTACGAGCAGTACTTC. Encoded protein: CAWSRPGLSYEQYF.

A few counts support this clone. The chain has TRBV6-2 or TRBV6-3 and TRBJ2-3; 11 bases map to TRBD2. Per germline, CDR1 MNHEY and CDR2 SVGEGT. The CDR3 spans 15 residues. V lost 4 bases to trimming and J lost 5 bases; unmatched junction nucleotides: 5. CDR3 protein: CASSSLAGVRDTQYF. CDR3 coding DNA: TGTGCCAGCAGTTCACTAGCGGGAGTGAGAGATACGCAGTATTTT.

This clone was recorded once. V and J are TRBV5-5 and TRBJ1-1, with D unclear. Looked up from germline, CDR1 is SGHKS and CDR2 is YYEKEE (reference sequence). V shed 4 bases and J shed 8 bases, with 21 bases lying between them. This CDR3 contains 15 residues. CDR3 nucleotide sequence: TGTGCCAGCAGCCCAACTATGCGGCTTATCGGGGAAGCTTTCTTT. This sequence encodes CASSPTMRLIGEAFF.

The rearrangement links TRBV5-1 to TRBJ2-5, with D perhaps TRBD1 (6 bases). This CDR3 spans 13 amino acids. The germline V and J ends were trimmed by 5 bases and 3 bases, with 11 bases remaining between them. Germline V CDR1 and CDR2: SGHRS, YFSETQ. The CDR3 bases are TGCGCCAGCAGTACTGCAGGGGAAGAGACCCAGTACTTC. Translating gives CASSTAGEETQYF.